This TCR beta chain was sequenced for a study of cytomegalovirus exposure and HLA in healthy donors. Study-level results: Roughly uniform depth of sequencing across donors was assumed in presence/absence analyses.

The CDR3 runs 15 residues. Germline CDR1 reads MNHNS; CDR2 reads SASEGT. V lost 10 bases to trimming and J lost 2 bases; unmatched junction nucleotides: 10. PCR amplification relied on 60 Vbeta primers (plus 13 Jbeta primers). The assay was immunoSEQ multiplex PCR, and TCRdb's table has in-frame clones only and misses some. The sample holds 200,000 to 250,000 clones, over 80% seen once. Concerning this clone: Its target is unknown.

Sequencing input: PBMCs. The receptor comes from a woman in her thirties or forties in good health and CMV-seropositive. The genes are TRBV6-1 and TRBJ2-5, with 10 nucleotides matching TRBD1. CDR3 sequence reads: CATCRQGAWQETQYF. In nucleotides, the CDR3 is TGTGCCACGTGTAGACAGGGGGCTTGGCAAGAGACCCAGTACTTC.